This is a list of T cell receptor beta chains from one sample in a study of cytomegalovirus exposure and HLA in healthy donors. The method was immunoSEQ multiplex PCR; TCRdb's version includes in-frame clones alone and lacks a portion of them. This table holds some 99,000 clones, 88% found once. Sequencing was carried out using PBMCs. The source is a woman in her late teens or twenties in good health and CMV-seronegative. CDR3s include the opening cysteine and the closing phenylalanine or tryptophan. A D gene is named only where the DNA matches it firmly. For some rows the clone size is stated as once, few or many, or as a class when expanded; others skip it.

d_gene	abundance	j_gene	v_gene	CDR3nt	CDR3aa
NA	NA	TRBJ1-2	TRBV28	TGTGCCAGCAGTACCCCCCGGGAATGGGACTATGGCTACACCTTC	CASSTPREWDYGYTF
TRBD2	NA	TRBJ2-7	TRBV28	TGTGCCAGCAGGGGGGGGTCTTTAGGGATATACGAGCAGTACTTC	CASRGGSLGIYEQYF
TRBD1	NA	TRBJ1-1	TRBV6-5	TGTGCCAGCGGGACGACAGGGCACAACACTGAAGCTTTCTTT	CASGTTGHNTEAFF
NA	NA	TRBJ1-2	TRBV18	TGTGCCAGCTCACCATCGGCAGGCGACTATGGCTACACCTTC	CASSPSAGDYGYTF
TRBD1	NA	TRBJ2-1	TRBV14	TGTGCCAGCAGCCAAGAAGTAACAGGGGTGGTGTTCTTC	CASSQEVTGVVFF
NA	NA	TRBJ1-1	TRBV7-2	TGTGCCAGCAGCTCACAGGGCCACACTGAAGCTTTCTTT	CASSSQGHTEAFF
NA	NA	TRBJ1-3	TRBV30	TGTGCCTGGACCTCTCCGGGGGATTGGGGAAACACCATATATTTT	CAWTSPGDWGNTIYF
NA	NA	TRBJ1-2	TRBV19	TGTGCCAGTAGTATATCTCGCCAGGGCATCCTCAGGGGCTACACCTTC	CASSISRQGILRGYTF
NA	once	TRBJ2-1	TRBV2	TGTGCCAGCAGTGTTGGGCAGGGAAAGGGTAATGAGCAGTTCTTC	CASSVGQGKGNEQFF
NA	NA	TRBJ1-1	TRBV29-1	TGCAGGGGGGGGACGGGGGAGGGCACTGAAGCTTTCTTT	CRGGTGEGTEAFF
TRBD1	NA	TRBJ1-1	TRBV5-6	TGTGCCAGCAGCTGGCGACAGGGGACGGCCACTGAAGCTTTCTTT	CASSWRQGTATEAFF
NA	NA	TRBJ1-2	TRBV5-1	TGCGCCAGCAGCTTCACAGGGCCTAACTATGGCTACACCTTC	CASSFTGPNYGYTF
NA	NA	TRBJ2-3	TRBV11-1	TGTGCCAGCAGCTTAATCCTACAGGGGGGGACAGTAACAGATACGCAGTATTTT	CASSLILQGGTVTDTQYF
NA	NA	TRBJ1-1	TRBV29-1	TGCAGCGTTGTCGCCCCCGGGACTCCTCTAGGGGCTTTCTTT	CSVVAPGTPLGAFF
NA	NA	TRBJ2-4	TRBV2	TGTGCCAGCAGGCAACAGGGTAACGCCAAAAACATTCAGTACTTC	CASRQQGNAKNIQYF
TRBD1	NA	TRBJ1-1	TRBV27	TGTGCCAGCAGCACGACAGGGCGGTCCACTGAAGCTTTCTTT	CASSTTGRSTEAFF
NA	NA	TRBJ2-2	TRBV6-4	TGTGCCAGCAGTGACCCCCCGGCCGGGGAGCTGTTTTTT	CASSDPPAGELFF
NA	NA	TRBJ1-5	TRBV12-5	TGTGCTAGTGGTAATGGGGGGAGCAATCAGCCCCAGCATTTT	CASGNGGSNQPQHF
TRBD1	NA	TRBJ2-7	TRBV7-2	TGTGCCAGCAGCCAACAGGGGTACGAGCAGTACTTC	CASSQQGYEQYF